This T cell receptor (beta chain) emerged from a study of T-cell memory formation after mild COVID-19. TCRdb fed the 5' RACE reads into MiXCR, producing one record per CDR3 protein. The data contain about 250,000 distinct CDR3 sequences, 15% to 17% of them singletons. This clonotype was seen a few times. This clonotype was obtained from an adult woman who had mild COVID-19 (a few samples of this study predate the infection). Cell type and time point are not known. Specimen: PBMCs or a T cell subset sorted from them (not recorded which).

The CDR3 loop is CASSQMVQRGYTF. As DNA, the CDR3 is TGTGCCAGCAGCCAAATGGTACAGCGAGGCTACACCTTC. The V gene is TRBV14, the J gene TRBJ1-2; D remains ambiguous. The germline gives CDR1 SGHDN, CDR2 FVKESK. The CDR3 is 13 amino acids. With 2 bases removed from V and 8 bases from J, the gap between germline ends came to 12 bases. The full variable domain, its missing parts supplied by reference TRBV14 and TRBJ1-2, is EAGVTQFPSHSVIEKGQTVTLRCDPISGHDNLYWYRRVMGKEIKFLLHFVKESKQDESGMPNNRFLAERTGGTYSTLKVQPAELEDSGVYFCASSQMVQRGYTFGSGTRLTVV.